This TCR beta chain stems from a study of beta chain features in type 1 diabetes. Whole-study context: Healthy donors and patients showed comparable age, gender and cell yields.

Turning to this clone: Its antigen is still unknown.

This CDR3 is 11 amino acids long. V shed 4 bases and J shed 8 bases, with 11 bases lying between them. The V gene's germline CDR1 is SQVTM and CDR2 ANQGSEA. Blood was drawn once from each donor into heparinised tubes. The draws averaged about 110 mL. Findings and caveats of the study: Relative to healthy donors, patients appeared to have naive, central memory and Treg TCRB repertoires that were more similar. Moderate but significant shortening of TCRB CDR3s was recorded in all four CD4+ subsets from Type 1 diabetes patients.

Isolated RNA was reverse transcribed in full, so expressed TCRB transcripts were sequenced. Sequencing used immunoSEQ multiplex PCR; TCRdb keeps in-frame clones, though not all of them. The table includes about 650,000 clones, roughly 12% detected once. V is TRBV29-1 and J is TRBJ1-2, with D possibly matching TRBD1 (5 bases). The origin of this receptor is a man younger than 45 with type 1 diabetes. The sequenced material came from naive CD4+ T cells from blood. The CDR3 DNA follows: TGCAGCGTTGCAGGGCGTGGCGGCTACACCTTC. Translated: CSVAGRGGYTF.